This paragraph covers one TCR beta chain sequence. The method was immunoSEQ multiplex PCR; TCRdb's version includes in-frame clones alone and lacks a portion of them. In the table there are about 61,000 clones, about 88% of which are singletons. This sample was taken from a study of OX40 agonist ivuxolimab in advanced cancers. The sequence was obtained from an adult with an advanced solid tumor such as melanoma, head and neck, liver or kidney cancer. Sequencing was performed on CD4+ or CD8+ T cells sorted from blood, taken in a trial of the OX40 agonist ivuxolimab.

The DNA for the CDR3 is TGTGCCATCAGTGAGTCCTCAGCCATGAACACTGAAGCTTTCTTT. This encodes CAISESSAMNTEAFF. V gene TRBV10-3 combines with J gene TRBJ1-1; D is unresolved. The CDR3 contains 15 residues. CDR1 and CDR2 from the germline V gene are ENHRY and SYGVKD. V lost 0 bases and J 0 bases, leaving 8 bases between the germline ends.